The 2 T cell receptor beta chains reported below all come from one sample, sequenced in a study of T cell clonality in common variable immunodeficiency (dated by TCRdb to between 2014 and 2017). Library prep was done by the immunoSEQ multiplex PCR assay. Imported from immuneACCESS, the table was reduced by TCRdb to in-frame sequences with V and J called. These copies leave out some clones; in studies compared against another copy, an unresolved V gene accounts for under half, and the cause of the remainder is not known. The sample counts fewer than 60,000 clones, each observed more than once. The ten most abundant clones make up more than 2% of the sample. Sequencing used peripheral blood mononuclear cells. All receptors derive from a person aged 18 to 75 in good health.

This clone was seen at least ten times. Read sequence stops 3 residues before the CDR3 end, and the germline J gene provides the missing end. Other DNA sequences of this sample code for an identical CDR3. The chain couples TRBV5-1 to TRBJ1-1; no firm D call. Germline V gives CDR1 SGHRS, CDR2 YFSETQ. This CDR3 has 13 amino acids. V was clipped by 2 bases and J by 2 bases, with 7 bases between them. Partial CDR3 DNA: TGCGCCAGCAGCTTCGCAGAAAACACTGAA. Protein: CASSFAENTE. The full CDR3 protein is CASSFAENTEAFF.

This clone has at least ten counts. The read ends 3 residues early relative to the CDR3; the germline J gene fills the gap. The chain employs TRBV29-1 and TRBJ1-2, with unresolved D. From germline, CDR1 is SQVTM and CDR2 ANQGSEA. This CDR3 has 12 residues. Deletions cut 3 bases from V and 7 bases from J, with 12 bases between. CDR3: CSVESSRGGYTF. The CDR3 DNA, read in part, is TGCAGCGTTGAGTCATCTCGAGGTGGC.